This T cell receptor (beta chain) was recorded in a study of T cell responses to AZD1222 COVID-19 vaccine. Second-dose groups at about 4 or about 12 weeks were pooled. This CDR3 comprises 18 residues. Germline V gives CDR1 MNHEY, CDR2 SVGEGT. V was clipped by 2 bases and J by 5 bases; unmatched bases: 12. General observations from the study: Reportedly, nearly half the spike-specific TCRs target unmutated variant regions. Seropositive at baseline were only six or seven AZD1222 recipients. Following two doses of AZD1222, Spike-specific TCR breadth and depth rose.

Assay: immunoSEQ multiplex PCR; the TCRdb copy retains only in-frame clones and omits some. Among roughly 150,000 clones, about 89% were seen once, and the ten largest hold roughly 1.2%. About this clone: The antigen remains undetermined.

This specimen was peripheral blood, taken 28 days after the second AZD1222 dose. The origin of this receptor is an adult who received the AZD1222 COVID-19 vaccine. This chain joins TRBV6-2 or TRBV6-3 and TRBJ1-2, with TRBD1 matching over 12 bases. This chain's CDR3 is CASSYPGTGGSNRYGYTF. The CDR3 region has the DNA TGTGCCAGCAGTTACCCCGGGACAGGGGGCTCTAACCGTTATGGCTACACCTTC.